The subject of this entry is one T cell receptor beta chain. Its antigen is still unknown. Base qualities are not recorded, but no much larger clone differs from it by a single base. The data stem from a study of blood T cell repertoires in COVID-19 (dated by TCRdb to the early 2020s). Context from the whole study: Samples from collaborators originated in the United States, Italy and Spain and spanned both the acute and convalescent phases of COVID-19. The material from the prospective study consisted of cDNA or gDNA derived from T cells, B-cell-depleted T cells, or PBMCs. The repertoires were made available in a free public database intended to serve as a resource for research on the immune response to SARS-CoV-2. A de-identified subject ID, COVID-19 status, age in years and sex were almost always included in the sample metadata. The samples were drawn from the first 160 participants of the ongoing ImmuneRACE study and from 950 to 1,500 subjects provided by 6 global collaborators. The dataset comprised deeply sampled blood TCRbeta repertoires from subjects exposed to, actively infected with, or recovered from COVID-19. Where available, HLA class I and class II types were taken from metadata supplied by the sample provider and were not determined by assay-based typing.

What the authors observed across the whole study: How much clinical and demographic metadata was included differed by source and by participant, and the metadata was provided uncurated.

TCRbeta CDR3 regions were amplified from genomic DNA by means of the immunoSEQ Assay, a bias-controlled multiplex PCR. On the authors' methods: Nucleated cell counts per sample were estimated from amplification of reference gene primers within the assay. To quantify the absolute abundance of each unique TCRbeta CDR3 rearrangement, sequence reads were collapsed and filtered. For each sample, productive Simpson clonality was calculated by taking the square root of Simpson's diversity index across productive rearrangements. The table was pulled from immuneACCESS by TCRdb, which kept in-frame rearrangements only. Such tables lose some clones; where checked, under half of the loss comes from unresolved V genes, and the rest has no known cause. V, J and clone size are those of that table, while D and trimming were read from the DNA. The sample records approximately 220,000 clones, roughly 80% of which are singletons. About 9.4% of the sample is taken by the ten largest.

Collaborating institutions collected whole blood in K2EDTA tubes following their own protocols. For TCRbeta analysis, collaborators shipped samples as frozen whole blood, isolated PBMCs, or DNA extracted from either of those sample types. Inclusive of the bounding cysteine and phenylalanine, the CDR3 is 16 residues long. This entry keeps only the CDR3 DNA: 48 bases, framed from base 1. From the germline V gene, CDR1 is SGHVS and CDR2 is FQNEAQ. V drops 5 bases and J drops 0 bases, leaving 13 bases in between. The rearranged chain carries TRBV7-8 and TRBJ1-4; a tentative D call is TRBD1 (6 bases match). This sequence was found in a woman of 80 years or more with acute or convalescent COVID-19. The sample consisted of peripheral blood. The DNA sequence follows: TGTGCCAGCAGCGGACAGCCCTCTGCAACTAATGAAAAACTGTTTTTT. The encoded protein is CASSGQPSATNEKLFF. Full variable domain (CDR3 extended with the reference TRBV7-8 and TRBJ1-4 proteins): GAGVSQSPRYKVAKRGQDVALRCDPISGHVSLFWYQQALGQGPEFLTYFQNEAQLDKSGLPSDRFFAERPEGSVSTLKIQRTQQEDSAVYLCASSGQPSATNEKLFFGSGTQLSVL.